One sample yielded the 18 T cell receptor beta chains listed below, sequenced in a study of blood T cell repertoires in COVID-19. Here immunoSEQ multiplex PCR was the method, and the copy in TCRdb shows in-frame clones only, minus some. The sample lists approximately 230,000 clones, just over 85% occurring once. Sequences were obtained from peripheral blood. The receptors shown here come from a man in his thirties or forties who had recovered from COVID-19.

This clone has a single count. CDR3 region: CASSKKVGRDSYEQYF. The DNA for the CDR3 is TGTGCCAGCAGTAAAAAGGTTGGCAGGGACTCTTACGAGCAGTACTTC. The V gene is TRBV5-6, the J gene TRBJ2-7; possibly TRBD2 for D (6 bases). CDR1 is SGHDT, CDR2 YYEEEE, per germline. The CDR3 covers 16 residues. The V end lost 5 bases, the J end lost 4 bases, and 22 bases lay between the germline ends.

The chain couples TRBV5-1 to TRBJ1-6; tentatively, D is TRBD1 (6 bases). This CDR3 is built from 17 residues. In germline, CDR1 is SGHRS, CDR2 YFSETQ. V lost 3 bases, J lost 5 bases, and 18 bases lay in between. This chain's CDR3 is CASSSALPGTHNSPLHF. As DNA, the CDR3 is TGCGCCAGCAGCTCGGCTCTACCCGGGACACATAATTCACCCCTCCACTTT.

This clone was observed once. The chain uses TRBV11-3 and TRBJ1-1; D remains unclear. CDR1 is SGHNT and CDR2 is YENEEA in the germline V gene. The CDR3 has 14 residues. V was cut by 4 bases and J by 7 bases, with 16 bases left in between. In DNA form, the CDR3 reads TGTGCCAGCAGCTCGAGAGGCAGAGTCGATGAAGCTTTCTTT. As protein: CASSSRGRVDEAFF.

The rearrangement uses TRBV5-1 and TRBJ1-4; possibly TRBD1 for D (6 bases). Looked up from germline, CDR1 is SGHRS and CDR2 is YFSETQ. Trimming shortened V by 4 bases and J by 2 bases, and 12 bases separated the two germline ends. The CDR3 contains 15 residues. DNA for the CDR3: TGCGCCAGCAGCCTCCTGAGGGGGACTAATGAAAAACTGTTTTTT. This gives the protein CASSLLRGTNEKLFF. Together with reference TRBV5-1 and TRBJ1-4, the CDR3 gives the full variable domain: KAGVTQTPRYLIKTRGQQVTLSCSPISGHRSVSWYQQTPGQGLQFLFEYFSETQRNKGNFPGRFSGRQFSNSRSEMNVSTLELGDSALYLCASSLLRGTNEKLFFGSGTQLSVL.

The chain employs TRBV30 and TRBJ2-4, with TRBD2 matching 7 bases. Per germline, CDR1 GTSNPN and CDR2 SVGIG (reference sequence). J gave up 6 bases and V 0 bases, and 8 bases lay outside the gene matches. There are 15 residues in the CDR3. CDR3 DNA sequence: TGTGCCTGGAGTGTTGGGGGGGGTGGAGTAAACATTCAGTACTTC. Amino acids: CAWSVGGGGVNIQYF.

The chain is built from TRBV5-6 and TRBJ2-1, with 8 bases fitting TRBD2. Per germline, CDR1 SGHDT and CDR2 YYEEEE. CDR3 size: 16 residues. Trimming at V came to 0 bases and at J to 6 bases, leaving 8 bases not matched to a gene. Here the CDR3 DNA reads TGTGCCAGCAGCTTGGTTAGCGGGGAGAGGGGCAATGAGCAGTTCTTC. Encoded protein: CASSLVSGERGNEQFF. The entire variable domain, with the rest obtained from reference TRBV5-6 and TRBJ2-1, is as follows: DAGVTQSPTHLIKTRGQQVTLRCSPKSGHDTVSWYQQALGQGPQFIFQYYEEEERQRGNFPDRFSGHQFPNYSSELNVNALLLGDSALYLCASSLVSGERGNEQFFGPGTRLTVL.

The V call is TRBV9, the J call TRBJ2-1; 10 positions agree with TRBD1. After removal of 6 bases from V and 7 bases from J, the junction contained 4 bases not matched to a gene. CDR1 and CDR2 from the germline V gene are SGDLS and YYNGEE. The CDR3 runs to 13 residues. The CDR3 reads CASNLDRGNEQFF. Written as DNA, the CDR3 is TGTGCCAGCAACTTGGACAGGGGGAATGAGCAGTTCTTC.

The gene calls are TRBV3-1 (or the pseudogene TRBV3-2) and TRBJ2-3; perhaps TRBD2 as D (7 bases). There are 16 residues in the CDR3. V was cut by 4 bases and J by 0 bases, with 14 bases left in between. Germline CDR1 LGHDT, CDR2 YNNKEL (reference sequence). CDR3 coding DNA: TGTGCCAGCAGCCTGGAAGGGGGGGGTAGCACAGATACGCAGTATTTT. This codes for CASSLEGGGSTDTQYF.

The chain combines TRBV11-2 with TRBJ2-7, with TRBD1 matching 8 bases. The germline CDR1 and CDR2 sequences are SGHAT and FQNNGV. V trimming: 5 bases; J trimming: 3 bases; junction bases outside the gene matches: 6. This CDR3 is built from 14 residues. CDR3 amino acids: CASSPGQVYYEQYF. CDR3 DNA: TGTGCCAGCAGCCCGGGACAGGTTTACTACGAGCAGTACTTC. Using reference TRBV11-2 and TRBJ2-7 for the parts outside the CDR3, the full variable domain is EAGVAQSPRYKIIEKRQSVAFWCNPISGHATLYWYQQILGQGPKLLIQFQNNGVVDDSQLPKDRFSAERLKGVDSTLKIQPAKLEDSAVYLCASSPGQVYYEQYFGPGTRLTVT.

This chain links TRBV11-3 with TRBJ2-5; 8 nucleotides align to TRBD1. Trimming at V came to 1 base and at J to 5 bases, leaving 6 bases not matched to a gene. The germline CDR1 and CDR2 sequences are SGHNT and YENEEA. The CDR3 is 15 amino acids. The CDR3 DNA reads TGTGCCAGCAGCTTAGGGGCAGGGGGCTGGGAGACCCAGTACTTC. Its translation: CASSLGAGGWETQYF.

This chain joins TRBV19 and TRBJ1-5; maybe TRBD1 (6 bases). V lost 7 bases and J lost 3, with 10 bases in between. This CDR3 contains 13 residues. Germline V gene data show CDR1 as LNHDA and CDR2 as SQIVND (reference sequence). The CDR3 protein is CASISGDNQPQHF. In nucleotides, the CDR3 is TGTGCCAGTATCTCAGGGGACAATCAGCCCCAGCATTTT.

The rearrangement links TRBV2 to TRBJ2-3; TRBD2 aligns across 12 bases. Germline V CDR1 and CDR2: SNHLY, FYNNEI. The V segment lost 6 bases and the J segment 0 bases; nucleotides outside the gene matches: 4. This CDR3 is built from 16 residues. The CDR3 DNA sequence: TGTGCCAGCAGACGGACTAGCGGGGCTAGCACAGATACGCAGTATTTT. This encodes CASRRTSGASTDTQYF.

The V gene is TRBV29-1, the J gene TRBJ2-7; a weak D match, TRBD1 (6 bases). Deletions cut 6 bases from V and 0 bases from J, with 15 bases between. The CDR3 spans 14 residues. Germline V gene data show CDR1 as SQVTM and CDR2 as ANQGSEA. CDR3 loop: CSVEGDTLSYEQYF. The CDR3 nucleotides are TGCAGCGTCGAGGGGGACACCCTCTCCTACGAGCAGTACTTC.

V and J are TRBV2 and TRBJ1-2; TRBD1 is a possible D gene (6 bases). CDR1 is SNHLY, CDR2 FYNNEI, per germline. The V and J ends lost 5 bases and 1 base respectively, with 8 bases between them. The CDR3 length is 13 residues. For the CDR3, the DNA is TGTGCCAGCAGTCCGGACAGTAACTATGGCTACACCTTC. Protein sequence: CASSPDSNYGYTF.

The chain employs TRBV5-1 and TRBJ2-7; a possible D gene is TRBD1 (7 bases). The CDR3 is made up of 15 amino acids. V lost 0 bases, J lost 5 bases, and 15 bases lay in between. The germline V gene encodes CDR1 SGHRS and CDR2 YFSETQ. The CDR3 here is CASSLGGTEGHEQYF. The CDR3 DNA reads as TGCGCCAGCAGCTTGGGCGGGACAGAGGGCCACGAGCAGTACTTC.

This chain links TRBV2 with TRBJ1-1, with unresolved D. V was pared by 4 bases and J by 5 bases, with 14 bases between. The CDR3 totals 14 residues. CDR1 is SNHLY and CDR2 is FYNNEI in the germline V gene. The CDR3 nucleotides read TGTGCCAGCAGTGGGACTTCGTTTTGGACTGAAGCTTTCTTT. Amino acid sequence: CASSGTSFWTEAFF.

The J gene is TRBJ2-7, the V gene TRBV7-9; possible D gene TRBD2, 5 bases. CDR3 length: 12 amino acids. Deletions cut 9 bases from V and 2 bases from J, with 11 bases between. Germline-derived CDR1 and CDR2 are SEHNR and FQNEAQ (reference sequence). CDR3 DNA sequence: TGTGCCAGTGGACTGTACCCCTACGAGCAGTACTTC. As protein: CASGLYPYEQYF.

The V call is TRBV6-5, the J call TRBJ2-7; 9 bases agree with TRBD2. The CDR3 length is 16 residues. Germline trimming cut 2 bases from V and 1 base from J; bases unmatched to any gene: 6. The germline CDR1 and CDR2 sequences are MNHEY and SVGAGI. CDR3 residues: CASSYNRLAGSYEQYF. The CDR3 nucleotides read TGTGCCAGCAGTTACAATCGGCTAGCGGGGTCCTACGAGCAGTACTTC.